This TCR beta chain came from a study of beta chain features in type 1 diabetes. On the study more broadly: The patients were much like the healthy donors in age, gender and cell yields. Over all samples combined, about 100,000,000 sorted cells were examined.

Per germline, CDR1 SGHAT and CDR2 FQNNGV. The CDR3 spans 14 residues. V lost 3 bases, J lost 3 bases, and 12 bases lay in between. Study results and caveats: Among patients with Type 1 diabetes, TCRB CDR3s were moderately but significantly shorter in every one of the four CD4+ subsets.

This clone was detected only a few times. Its antigen is not identified. TCRB transcripts that were expressed got sequenced, as all of the isolated RNA had been reverse transcribed. Produced via immunoSEQ multiplex PCR; TCRdb's table is partial and in-frame only. The top ten clones hold roughly 0.015% of a sample with 300,000 to 350,000 clones, about 13% of them seen once. Sequencing was carried out using naive CD4+ T cells from blood. The receptor was isolated from a woman between 18 and 29 years old with type 1 diabetes. The V call is TRBV11-2, the J call TRBJ2-7; TRBD2 might be the D (6 bases). CDR3 sequence reads: CASSFPGAGYEQYF. As DNA, the CDR3 is TGTGCCAGCAGCTTCCCCGGAGCGGGCTACGAGCAGTACTTC.